This T cell receptor beta chain came from a study of shared clonotypes between healthy human individuals (dated by TCRdb to about 2020). Background on the whole study: A few men and a couple of women, aged 18 to 49 years, made up the cohort. Between about 0.94 and 8.9 billion PBMCs per donor were obtained by leukapheresis. To increase sequencing depth and limit assay-specific biases, TCR repertoire library preparation and sequencing were carried out by different laboratories using diverse techniques. The study deeply sequenced blood TCR repertoires of 5 or 6 healthy adults to estimate repertoire size and the extent of clonotype sharing between individuals.

TCR CDR3 regions were amplified from genomic DNA by multiplex PCR using the deep immunoSEQ assay. For each cell subset, the extracted genomic DNA was distributed evenly across all wells of several immunoSEQ 96-well plates, and each plate served as one replicate. For unsorted PBMC, around 310 ng of genomic DNA, equivalent to approximately 30,000 T cell genomes, went into each replicate PCR. Ten immunoSEQ deep assay plates were used to sequence unsorted PBMC genomic DNA. Purified libraries were quantified with a Qubit 3.0 fluorometer, sized on a Bioanalyzer 2100, and re-quantified with the KAPA Library Quantification kit. A separate single-read 150-cycle Illumina NextSeq 550 flow cell was used to sequence each immunoSEQ 96-well plate. The source study handled its data this way. Because only junctional sequences without quality scores were contained in the immunoSEQ output, filtering matching that applied to full-length reads could not be performed. To assign V/J genes and CDR3, sequences were annotated against IMGT germline references using PyIR, a Python wrapper for IgBLAST v1.9. Any read was removed if the V/J assignment was weak (E-value above 1e-6), the CDR3 was missing, or the read contained stop codons, out-of-frame junctions, or ambiguous translated residues. V3J clonotypes were defined as sequences sharing an identical inferred V gene, J gene, and CDR3 amino acid sequence. The percentage overlap between two repertoires was calculated by dividing the number of shared unique clonotypes by the size of the smaller repertoire. Three approaches were used to assess repertoire richness: RTK rarefaction, the Chao1 estimator, and Recon v2.1 estimates of unobserved clonotypes. This is the immuneACCESS table as TCRdb keeps it, with only in-frame sequences that have V and J called. A part of the clones is gone; compared with another copy, unresolved V genes explain less than half, and the rest is unexplained. V and J calls and clone size are as listed in that table; D and trimming were resolved from the DNA. The sample table lists about 480,000 clones, roughly 79% of them with a count of one. Around an eighth of the sample is held by the ten biggest clonotypes.

CDR1 and CDR2 were assigned from the germline V gene as SGHRS and YFSETQ. Trimming costs V 0 bases and J 5 bases, and their ends lie 8 bases apart. The cysteine opens and the phenylalanine closes a CDR3 of 13 amino acids. The retained sequence is limited to the CDR3, 39 bases, with the frame set at the first base. Broader findings and caveats from the paper: Sampling was limited to blood, and TCR repertoires in tissue likely differ from TCR repertoires in blood. The genetic and exposure-history diversity represented was limited by the small number of donors. Based on pairwise subsampling, the degree of clonotype sharing among donors was expected to be affected by sequencing depth.

Donors were healthy HIV-negative adults with no recently reported acute infections or vaccinations. Only Caucasian adults living in Nashville, Tennessee, USA were represented among the donors. For unsorted samples, 75 million to 100 million PBMCs were counted and genomic DNA was extracted with the QIAamp DNA Blood Mini kit. Blood was obtained by leukapheresis, after which PBMCs were separated by Ficoll-Histopaque density gradient centrifugation and cryopreserved in liquid nitrogen vapor phase. Regarding this clone: This receptor's antigen is unknown. No base qualities exist here, and no much larger clone lies one base off it. Other DNA variants within this sample encode the same CDR3.

The TCR sequence derives from a woman between 40 and 55 years old in good health. Some clones in this sample may be carry-over from other donors' samples. The sample was PBMCs. The sequence links TRBV5-1 to TRBJ2-5, with TRBD2 tentatively as D gene (5 bases match). The CDR3: CASSLEASETQYF. At the DNA level, the sequence is TGCGCCAGCAGCTTGGAGGCTAGCGAGACCCAGTACTTC. Outside the CDR3, residues come from the reference TRBV5-1 and TRBJ2-5 proteins, so the full variable domain is: KAGVTQTPRYLIKTRGQQVTLSCSPISGHRSVSWYQQTPGQGLQFLFEYFSETQRNKGNFPGRFSGRQFSNSRSEMNVSTLELGDSALYLCASSLEASETQYFGPGTRLLVL.